This T cell receptor (beta chain) was sequenced during a study of blood T cell repertoires in COVID-19. Overall study context: T cells, B-cell-depleted T cells, or PBMCs supplied cDNA or gDNA.

Methods used by the authors: Counts of nucleated cells, estimated from reference gene primer amplification, were obtained. The data were produced by immunoSEQ multiplex PCR, yet TCRdb's version contains in-frame clones alone and is incomplete. D and trimming come from the DNA, and the V and J calls and clone size come from that table. The data show 60,000 to 85,000 clones, around nine tenths seen once. The V segment lost 6 bases and the J segment 3 bases; nucleotides outside the gene matches: 5. CDR3 length equals 14 residues. CDR1 is SGHAT, CDR2 FQNNGV, per germline. V gene TRBV11-2 combines with J gene TRBJ1-5; TRBD1 agrees at 7 bases. This TCR was recovered from a human donor in a cohort sampled during active COVID-19. The specimen sequenced was peripheral blood. CDR3: CASSEGQFNQPQHF. In nucleotides, the CDR3 is TGTGCCAGCAGTGAGGGACAGTTCAATCAGCCCCAGCATTTT.